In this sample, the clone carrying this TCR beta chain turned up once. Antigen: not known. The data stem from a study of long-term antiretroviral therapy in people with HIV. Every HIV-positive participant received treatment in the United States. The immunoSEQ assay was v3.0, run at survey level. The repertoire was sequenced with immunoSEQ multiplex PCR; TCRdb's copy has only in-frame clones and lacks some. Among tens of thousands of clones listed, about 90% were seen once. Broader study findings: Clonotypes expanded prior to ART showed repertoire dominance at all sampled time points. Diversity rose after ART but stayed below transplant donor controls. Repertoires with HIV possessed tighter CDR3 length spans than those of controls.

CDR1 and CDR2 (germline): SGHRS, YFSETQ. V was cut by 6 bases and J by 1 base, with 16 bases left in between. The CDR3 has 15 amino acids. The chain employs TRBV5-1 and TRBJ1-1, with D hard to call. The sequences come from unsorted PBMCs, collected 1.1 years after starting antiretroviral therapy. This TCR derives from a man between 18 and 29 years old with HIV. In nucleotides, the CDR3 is TGCGCCAGCATATCCGGGTCCTTGGGGAACACTGAAGCTTTCTTT. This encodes CASISGSLGNTEAFF.